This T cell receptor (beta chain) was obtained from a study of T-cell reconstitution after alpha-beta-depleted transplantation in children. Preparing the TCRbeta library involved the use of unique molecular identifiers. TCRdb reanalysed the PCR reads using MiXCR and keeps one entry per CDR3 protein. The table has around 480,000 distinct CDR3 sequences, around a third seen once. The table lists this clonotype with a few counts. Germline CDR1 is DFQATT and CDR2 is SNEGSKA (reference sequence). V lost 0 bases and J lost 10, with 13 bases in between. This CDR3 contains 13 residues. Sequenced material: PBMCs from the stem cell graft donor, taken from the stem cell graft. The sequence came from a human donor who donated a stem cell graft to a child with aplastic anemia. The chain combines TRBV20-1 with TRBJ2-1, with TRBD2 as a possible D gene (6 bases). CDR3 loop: CSARDWGEREQFF. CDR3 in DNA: TGCAGTGCTAGAGATTGGGGGGAGCGGGAGCAGTTCTTC.